Listed below are T cell receptor beta chains from one sample, sequenced in a study of vaccination and CD4 T cells after COVID-19. TCRdb reprocessed the PCR reads with MiXCR, giving one entry per CDR3 protein. The sample has approximately 19,000 distinct CDR3 sequences, around 50% seen once. These receptors lack a known antigen. The sample consisted of CD4+ T cells from blood, cultured in vitro. The receptors come from a human donor who had recovered from COVID-19. Each CDR3 is given with its conserved first and last residue. The D gene is left open where the match is weak.

TRBV6-5 | TRBD2 | CASSWGTSGGPDTQYF
TRBV7-8 | - | CASSLAGGPLGEQYF
TRBV4-3 | TRBD1 | CASSLIQGSTEAFF
TRBV20-1 | TRBD1 | CGTGTGIQLSNQPQHF
TRBV7-3 | - | CASSLGGPRNEQYF
TRBV7-9 | - | CASSSEICHQETQYF
TRBV7-8 | TRBD1 | CASSLPDRGGILNTEAFF
TRBV7-9 | - | CASSYYTGELFF
TRBV7-2 | - | CASSLVGTQFF
TRBV6-2/TRBV6-3 | - | CASSYRRGQVRGNTIYF
TRBV19 | - | CASRIGTNTEAFF
TRBV28 | - | CASSSWGMTSTDTQYF
TRBV20-1 | TRBD1 | CSAEMGQGGGEAFF
TRBV7-2 | - | CASSLDGDLTEAFF
TRBV11-3 | - | CASSKRGTEAFF
TRBV29-1 | TRBD1 | CSVAGQGYEQYF
TRBV28 | - | CASSLRVNYGYTF
TRBV11-3 | - | CASSLDEVRGEETQYF
TRBV18 | - | CASSPQQAEEQYF
TRBV7-2 | TRBD1 | CASSNRQGRSETQYF
TRBV27 | - | CASSFFGQGKGETQYF
TRBV19 | - | CASSMRTEISYEQYF
TRBV5-4 | - | CASSSGTRSSYNSPLHF
TRBV6-2/TRBV6-3 | TRBD1 | CASSDRGYEQYF
TRBV11-3 | TRBD1 | CASSRTPGQGSYEQYF
TRBV19 | - | CASSIVFTGELFF
TRBV27 | - | CASSPQRGPNNEQFF
TRBV7-2 | - | CASSSSRGGTGYTF
TRBV6-5 | - | CASSSTIYEQYF
TRBV28 | - | CASRPPGQRWTEAFF
TRBV2 | TRBD2 | CASSGGGPGGRGGKSDTQYF
TRBV4-1 | - | CASSRTPTGGETQYF
TRBV7-2 | TRBD2 | CASSLALAAFNEQFF
TRBV24-1 | - | CATSDLVDTQYF
TRBV7-2 | TRBD1 | CASSFRQGGTGYTF
TRBV19 | - | CASSGGDRPYEQYF
TRBV27 | - | CASKTGAVGYTF
TRBV6-1 | - | CASSEMYQPQHF
TRBV20-1 | TRBD1 | CSASLRGSYNEQFF
TRBV7-8 | TRBD1 | CASSLDRVRGYTF
TRBV6-4 | - | CASSRWDSTTPRESYNEQFF
TRBV7-9 | - | CASSPGISGNTIYF
TRBV24-1 | - | CATSDPRPGVAEKLFF
TRBV5-1 | - | CASSLALEPYEKLFF
TRBV27 | TRBD1 | CASTPTPGQGFYGYTF
TRBV5-4 | TRBD1 | CASSLDRGRPLNYGYTF
TRBV6-5 | - | CASSSTGSGANVLTF
TRBV7-2 | TRBD1 | CASSFRQGSYEQYF
TRBV12-5 | TRBD2 | CASGLVLRGGRGETQYF
TRBV19 | - | CASSIGTGELFF
TRBV2 | TRBD1 | CASSPPGQVYGYTF
TRBV20-1 | TRBD2 | CSAREAGAVKTQYF
TRBV30 | - | CAWSVSRQQSNYGYTF